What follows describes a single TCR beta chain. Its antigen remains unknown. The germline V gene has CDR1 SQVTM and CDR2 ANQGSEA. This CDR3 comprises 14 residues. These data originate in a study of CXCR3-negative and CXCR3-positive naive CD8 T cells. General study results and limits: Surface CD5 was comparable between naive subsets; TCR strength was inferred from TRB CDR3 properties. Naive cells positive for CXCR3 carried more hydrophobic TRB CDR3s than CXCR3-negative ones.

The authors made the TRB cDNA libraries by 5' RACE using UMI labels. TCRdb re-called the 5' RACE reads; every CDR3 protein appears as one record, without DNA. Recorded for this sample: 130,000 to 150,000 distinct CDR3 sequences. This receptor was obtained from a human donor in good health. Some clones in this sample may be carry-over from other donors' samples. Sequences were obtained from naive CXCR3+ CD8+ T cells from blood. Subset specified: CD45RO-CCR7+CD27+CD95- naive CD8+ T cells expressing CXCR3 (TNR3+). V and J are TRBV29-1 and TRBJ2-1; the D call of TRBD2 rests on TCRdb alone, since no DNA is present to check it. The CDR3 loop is CSVEGGIESNEQFF.